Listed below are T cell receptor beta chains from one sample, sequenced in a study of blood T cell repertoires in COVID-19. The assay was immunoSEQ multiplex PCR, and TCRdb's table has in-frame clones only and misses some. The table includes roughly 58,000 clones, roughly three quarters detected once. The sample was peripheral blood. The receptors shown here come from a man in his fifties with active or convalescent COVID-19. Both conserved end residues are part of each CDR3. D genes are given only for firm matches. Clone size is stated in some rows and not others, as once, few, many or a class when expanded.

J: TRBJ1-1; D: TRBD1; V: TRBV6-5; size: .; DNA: TGTGCCAGCAGACCACAACAGGGGGCTGAAGCTTTCTTT; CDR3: CASRPQQGAEAFF
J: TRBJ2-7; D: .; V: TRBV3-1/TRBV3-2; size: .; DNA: TGTGCCAGCAGCCAAAGTTGGGGAGCCAGGTCCTACGAGCAGTACTTC; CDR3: CASSQSWGARSYEQYF
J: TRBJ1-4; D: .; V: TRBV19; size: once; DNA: TGTGCCAGTAGTATTGGGCTACTTGCAACTAATGAAAAACTGTTTTTT; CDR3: CASSIGLLATNEKLFF
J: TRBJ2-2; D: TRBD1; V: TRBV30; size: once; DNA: TGTGCCTGGAGAGGAGCAGGGGGCACCGGGGAGCTGTTTTTT; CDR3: CAWRGAGGTGELFF
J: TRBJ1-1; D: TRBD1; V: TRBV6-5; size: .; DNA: TGTGCCAGCAGTCGGAGACAGGGGGGAAACACTGAAGCTTTCTTT; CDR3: CASSRRQGGNTEAFF
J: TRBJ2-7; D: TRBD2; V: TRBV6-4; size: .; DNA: TGTGCCAGCAGTATCGAGGTGGGGGGGGTGTACGAGCAGTACTTC; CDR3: CASSIEVGGVYEQYF
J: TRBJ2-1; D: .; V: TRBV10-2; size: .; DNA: TGCGCCAGCAGTGAGGGGTACCCGGGACAAAGCTCCTACAATGAGCAGTTCTTC; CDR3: CASSEGYPGQSSYNEQFF
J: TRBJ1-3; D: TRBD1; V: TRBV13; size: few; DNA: TGTGCCAGCAGCTTACTTGTGGGACAGGGGGGCACGAACACCATATATTTT; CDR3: CASSLLVGQGGTNTIYF
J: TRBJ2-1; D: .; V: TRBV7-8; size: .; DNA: TGTGCCAGCAGCTTAGAGACCCAGGGGTACAATGAGCAGTTCTTC; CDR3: CASSLETQGYNEQFF
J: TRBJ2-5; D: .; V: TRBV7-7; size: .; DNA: TGTGCTAGCAGCTCCAAAACCGCCGGTGAGACCCAGTACTTC; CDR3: CASSSKTAGETQYF
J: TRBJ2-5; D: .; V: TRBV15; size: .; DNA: TGTGCCACCAGCAGCGGACTTGTCCAAGAGACCCAGTACTTC; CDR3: CATSSGLVQETQYF
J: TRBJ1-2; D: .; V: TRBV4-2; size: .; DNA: TGTGCCAGCAGCCAACGGGACTCGAATGGGGGCTACACCTTC; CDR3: CASSQRDSNGGYTF
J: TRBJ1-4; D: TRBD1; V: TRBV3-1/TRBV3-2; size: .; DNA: TGTGCCAGCAACCCTTGGACAGGCCTTAATGAAAAACTGTTTTTT; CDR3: CASNPWTGLNEKLFF
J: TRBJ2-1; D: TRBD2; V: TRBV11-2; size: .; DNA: TGTGCCAGCAGCTTAGCGCGCTACGCGGGAGGGACCGCCTACAATGAGCAGTTCTTC; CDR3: CASSLARYAGGTAYNEQFF
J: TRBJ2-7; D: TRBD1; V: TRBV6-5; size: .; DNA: TGTGCCAGCTCTGACAGGGCCTGGGTCGAGCAGTACTTC; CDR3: CASSDRAWVEQYF
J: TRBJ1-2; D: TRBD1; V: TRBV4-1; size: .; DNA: TGCGCCAGCAGCCCACCGGGACAGGTGAGGGGCTACACCTTC; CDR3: CASSPPGQVRGYTF
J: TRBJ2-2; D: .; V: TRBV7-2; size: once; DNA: TGTGCCAGCAGCTTAGGCCCAGGCGACACCGGGGAGCTGTTTTTT; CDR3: CASSLGPGDTGELFF
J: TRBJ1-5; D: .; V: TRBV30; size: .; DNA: .; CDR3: CAWGAGTGVPHF
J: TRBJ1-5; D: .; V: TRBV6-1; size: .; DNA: TGTGCCAGCAGTGCCCTAGACAGTTTGAGCAATCAGCCCCAGCATTTT; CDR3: CASSALDSLSNQPQHF
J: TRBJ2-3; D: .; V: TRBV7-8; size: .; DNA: TGTGCCAGCAGCCCCCCAACGGGAGTGAGTGGAGATACGCAGTATTTT; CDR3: CASSPPTGVSGDTQYF
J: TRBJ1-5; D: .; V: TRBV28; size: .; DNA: TGTGCCAGCACCCTTTCAGGACATTATCAGCCCCAGCATTTT; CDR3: CASTLSGHYQPQHF
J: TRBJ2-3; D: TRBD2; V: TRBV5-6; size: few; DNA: TGTGCCAGCAGCTTGGGAGCGGGGGTCGCGTCAGATACGCAGTATTTT; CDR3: CASSLGAGVASDTQYF
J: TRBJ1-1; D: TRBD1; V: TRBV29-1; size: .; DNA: TGCAGCGTGCAAACAGGGGGGGGGAACACTGAAGCTTTCTTT; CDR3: CSVQTGGGNTEAFF
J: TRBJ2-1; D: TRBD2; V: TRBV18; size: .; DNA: TGTGCCAGCTCACTACGCGGGGGGGCTGACTACAATGAGCAGTTCTTC; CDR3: CASSLRGGADYNEQFF
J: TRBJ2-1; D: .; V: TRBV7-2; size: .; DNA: TGTGCCAGCAGCTTGGGTCTAGCTTACAATGAGCAGTTCTTC; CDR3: CASSLGLAYNEQFF
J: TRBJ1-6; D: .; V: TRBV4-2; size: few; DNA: TGTGCCAGCAGCCAAGTTAGAACAGGGCAAAATTCACCCCTCCACTTT; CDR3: CASSQVRTGQNSPLHF
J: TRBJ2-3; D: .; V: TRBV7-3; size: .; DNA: TGTGCCAGCAGCTTAAGCGGGGTGGGGACAGATACGCAGTATTTT; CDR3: CASSLSGVGTDTQYF
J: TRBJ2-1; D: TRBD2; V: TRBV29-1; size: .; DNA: TGCAGCGTCCGACTAGCGGGGGGGCCCAGGGAGCAGTTCTTC; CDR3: CSVRLAGGPREQFF
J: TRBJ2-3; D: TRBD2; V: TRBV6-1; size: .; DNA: TGTGCCAGCAGTGAAGGGAGCGGGAGACTCTCAGATACGCAGTATTTT; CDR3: CASSEGSGRLSDTQYF
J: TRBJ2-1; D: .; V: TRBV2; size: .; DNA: TGTGCCAGCAGTGAAGTGGGTGGGACAACGAGCTCCTACAATGAGCAGTTCTTC; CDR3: CASSEVGGTTSSYNEQFF
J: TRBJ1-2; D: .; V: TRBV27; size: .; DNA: TGTGCCAGCAGTTTAAAGGCGGACTATGGCTACACCTTC; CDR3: CASSLKADYGYTF
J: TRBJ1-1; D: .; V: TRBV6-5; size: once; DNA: TGTGCCAGCAAACACAGGGCGAACACTGAAGCTTTCTTT; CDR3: CASKHRANTEAFF
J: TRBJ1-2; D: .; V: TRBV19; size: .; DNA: TGTGCCAGTGCCACCGTGGAGGGCTATGGCTACACCTTC; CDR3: CASATVEGYGYTF
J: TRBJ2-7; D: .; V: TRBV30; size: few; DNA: TGTGCCTGGACGGGCCTAACGGGAGCCTACGAGCAGTACTTC; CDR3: CAWTGLTGAYEQYF
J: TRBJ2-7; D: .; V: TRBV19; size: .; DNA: TGTGCCAGTAGTTCCCGCTTTGGGGGGATAAGCTCCTACGAGCAGTACTTC; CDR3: CASSSRFGGISSYEQYF
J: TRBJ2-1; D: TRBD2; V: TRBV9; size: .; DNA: TGTGCCAGCAGCGGTCTAGCGGGGCCCTACAATGAGCAGTTCTTC; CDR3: CASSGLAGPYNEQFF
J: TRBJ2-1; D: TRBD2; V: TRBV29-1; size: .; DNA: TGCAGCGTTGAACAACCTGGGACTAGCGGCGGAGAGCAGTTCTTC; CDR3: CSVEQPGTSGGEQFF
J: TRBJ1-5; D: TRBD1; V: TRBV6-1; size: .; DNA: TGTGCCAGCAGTGAAGGCTTGAGATTTGGGACAGGGGCTAATCAGCCCCAGCATTTT; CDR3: CASSEGLRFGTGANQPQHF
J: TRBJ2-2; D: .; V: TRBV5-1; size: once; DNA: TGCGCCAGCAGCTTTGACTGGTCGCGAGCCCACACCGGGGAGCTGTTTTTT; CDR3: CASSFDWSRAHTGELFF
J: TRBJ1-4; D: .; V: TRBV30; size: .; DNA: TGTGCCTGGAGTCGCCCGGGGTCAACTAATGAAAAACTGTTTTTT; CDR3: CAWSRPGSTNEKLFF
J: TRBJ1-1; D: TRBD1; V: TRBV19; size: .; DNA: TGTGCCAGTAGTATAGGACGGACAGGGGGTGAAGCTTTCTTT; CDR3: CASSIGRTGGEAFF
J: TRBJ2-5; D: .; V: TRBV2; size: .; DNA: TGTGCCAGCAGTGTAGGACCTCGGGGGGAGACCCAGTACTTC; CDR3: CASSVGPRGETQYF
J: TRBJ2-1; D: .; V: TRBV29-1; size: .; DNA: TGCAGCGTTGAAGAACAGGTTGTGTGGTTCTTC; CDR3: CSVEEQVVWFF
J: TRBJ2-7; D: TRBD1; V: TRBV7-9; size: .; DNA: TGTGCCAGCAGCAGGGGGCCGTACTACGAGCAGTACTTC; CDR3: CASSRGPYYEQYF
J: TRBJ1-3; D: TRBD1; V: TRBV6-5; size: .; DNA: TGTGCCAGCAGTCGGACAGGGGACGGAAACACCATATATTTT; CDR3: CASSRTGDGNTIYF